Given below is one T cell receptor (beta chain) in context. These data originate in a study of PD-L1 blockade in urothelial cancer. As for the study in general: Per blood sample, T cells had a median of roughly 150,000.

Time point described: peripheral blood 6 weeks after treatment start. Sequencing used immunoSEQ multiplex PCR; TCRdb keeps in-frame clones, though not all of them. The repertoire holds about 30,000 clones, 89% seen once, with over 6.5% in the top ten. V was cut by 3 bases and J by 7 bases, with 7 bases left in between. The CDR3 is made up of 11 amino acids. Germline V gives CDR1 KGHSH, CDR2 LQKENI. The specimen comprised PBMCs, sampled around atezolizumab (anti-PD-L1) treatment. This receptor was identified in a man at least 80 years old with urothelial cancer. The chain links TRBV18 to TRBJ2-7, with D maybe TRBD2 (6 bases). The CDR3 region has the DNA TGTGCCAGCTCACCTGCGGGGGAGCAGTACTTC. Amino acids: CASSPAGEQYF.